Listed below are T cell receptor beta chains from one sample, sequenced in a study of blood T cells in healthy people across ages. TCRdb independently ran MiXCR on the 5' RACE reads; one entry per CDR3 protein. This table has about 1.1 million distinct CDR3 sequences, more than 30% appearing once. Input material: blood. These receptors were collected from a man younger than 35 in good health. Each CDR3 is given without its conserved first and last residue. The order of the fields is CDR3 length, V gene, J gene, D gene, CDR3 protein. The D gene is left open where the match is weak.

13	TRBV20-1	TRBJ2-4	TRBD2	SALPLAGALNIQY
13	TRBV20-1	TRBJ1-1	NA	SARILSSMNTEAF
12	TRBV9	TRBJ2-5	TRBD2	ASSPTGGLETQY
15	TRBV6-2/TRBV6-3	TRBJ2-1	NA	ASSYQLRAPLYNEQF
13	TRBV11-3	TRBJ2-1	NA	ASSPGWASYNEQF
17	TRBV18	TRBJ2-3	TRBD2	ASSPSNYALAGVTDTQY
13	TRBV9	TRBJ2-7	NA	ASSPRPDEYYEQY
11	TRBV20-1	TRBJ1-1	NA	SARESTNTEAF
13	TRBV20-1	TRBJ2-1	NA	SAIGGVGSYNEQF
14	TRBV7-2	TRBJ2-3	TRBD2	ASSLRLAGSTDTQY
15	TRBV5-1	TRBJ1-1	TRBD1	ASSLIGQGAENTEAF